This TCR beta chain was sequenced in a study (dated by TCRdb to between 2021 and 2024). PBMCs were isolated from peripheral blood, and genomic DNA from unsorted PBMCs was used for TCR beta sequencing. What the work shows at the level of the full study, not this receptor alone: According to the authors, more investigation is needed, including longitudinal sampling and evaluation of a control group.

Survey-level sequencing on the immunoSEQ platform was used to profile the TCR beta chain repertoires. The paper's data handling went like this. CDR3 amino acid length spectratypes and V-J pairing frequencies were compared, and repertoire diversity was measured with the inverse Simpson index. TCR beta CDR3 sequences were matched against VDJdb to annotate clonotypes specific to SARS-CoV-2, CMV, influenza A and EBV. TCRdb holds this immuneACCESS table with in-frame rearrangements only. Some clones are missing; in checked studies, unresolved V genes explain under half, and the rest has no known cause. V and J calls and clone size are as listed in that table; D and trimming were resolved from the DNA. The sample profile shows around 54,000 clones; approximately 95% of them were found once. The top ten clones comprise about 10% of the sample. As to this clone: Which antigen it targets is not known. No clone much larger than this one lies a single base away; base qualities are absent.

From a lookup of the germline V gene, CDR1 and CDR2 are MDHEN and SYDVKM. The CDR3 goes from the cysteine to the phenylalanine over 13 residues. Just CDR3 DNA is preserved here, 39 bases in frame from base 1. V and J lose 8 bases and 4 bases, and a span of 14 bases separates them. The receptor's source is a man aged 35-49 years with rheumatoid arthritis. The specimen was PBMCs. The chain links TRBV28 with TRBJ1-2; tentative D gene TRBD1, with 5 bases matching. Here is the DNA: TGTGCCAGCGGGGGGGGGATTGGCTATGGCTACACCTTC. It specifies CASGGGIGYGYTF.